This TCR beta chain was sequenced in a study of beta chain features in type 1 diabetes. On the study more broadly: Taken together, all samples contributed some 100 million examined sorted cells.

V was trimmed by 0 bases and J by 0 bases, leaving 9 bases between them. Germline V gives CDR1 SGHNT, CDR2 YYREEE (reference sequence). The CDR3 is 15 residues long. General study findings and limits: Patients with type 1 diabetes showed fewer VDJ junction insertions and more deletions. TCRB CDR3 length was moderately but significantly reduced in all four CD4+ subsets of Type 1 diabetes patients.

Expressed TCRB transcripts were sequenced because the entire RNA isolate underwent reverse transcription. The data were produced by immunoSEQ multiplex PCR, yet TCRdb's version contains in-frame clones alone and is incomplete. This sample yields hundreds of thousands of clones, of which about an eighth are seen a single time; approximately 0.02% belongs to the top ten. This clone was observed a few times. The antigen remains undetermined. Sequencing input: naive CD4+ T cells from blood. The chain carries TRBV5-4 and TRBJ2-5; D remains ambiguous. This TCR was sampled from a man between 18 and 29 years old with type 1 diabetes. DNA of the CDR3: TGTGCCAGCAGCTTGGTACCTGTTGACCAAGAGACCCAGTACTTC. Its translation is CASSLVPVDQETQYF.